These T cell receptor beta chains were read from a single sample in a study of T cells in Graves' hyperthyroidism and ophthalmopathy. TCRdb analysed the multiplex PCR reads with MiXCR anew, one entry per CDR3 protein. Counted here are approximately 690,000 distinct CDR3 sequences, 14% occurring once; the ten biggest clones make up around 12%. What was sequenced was blood. The source is a woman in her forties or fifties with Graves' ophthalmopathy. Each CDR3 is given with its conserved first and last residue. D genes are given only for firm matches. Rows may omit the clone size; those that give it use once, few, many or a size class.

v_gene: TRBV20-1; abundance: many; d_gene: TRBD2; j_gene: TRBJ2-3; CDR3nt: TGCAGTGCTGCTATACAGCGGGAGGCAGATACGCAGTATTTT; CDR3aa: CSAAIQREADTQYF
v_gene: TRBV7-2; abundance: -; d_gene: -; j_gene: TRBJ2-5; CDR3nt: TGTGCCAGCAGCTTAGGGGCTCAAAAGGACTTC; CDR3aa: CASSLGAQKDF
v_gene: TRBV7-2; abundance: many; d_gene: TRBD2; j_gene: TRBJ2-3; CDR3nt: TGTGCCAGCAGCTTAGTAGTGCGGAGCGGGAGTCCTACAGATACGCAGTATTTT; CDR3aa: CASSLVVRSGSPTDTQYF
v_gene: TRBV12-3/TRBV12-4; abundance: many; d_gene: -; j_gene: TRBJ1-5; CDR3nt: TGTGCCAGCAGTTTGGGTGTAGATAGAGCCCAGCATTTT; CDR3aa: CASSLGVDRAQHF
v_gene: TRBV29-1; abundance: few; d_gene: TRBD2; j_gene: TRBJ2-7; CDR3nt: TGCAGCGTTGTGGGTAGCGGGAGTAACTACGAGCAGTACTTC; CDR3aa: CSVVGSGSNYEQYF
v_gene: TRBV20-1; abundance: -; d_gene: TRBD1; j_gene: TRBJ1-1; CDR3nt: TGCAGTACTAGAGATAGGGACAGGAACACTGAAGCTTTCTTT; CDR3aa: CSTRDRDRNTEAFF
v_gene: TRBV19; abundance: many; d_gene: -; j_gene: TRBJ2-5; CDR3nt: TGTGCCAGTAGTACCGGGACTCAAGAGACCCAGTACTTC; CDR3aa: CASSTGTQETQYF
v_gene: TRBV28; abundance: many; d_gene: TRBD2; j_gene: TRBJ2-1; CDR3nt: TGTGCCAGCAGTTTCCAATTGACTAGCGGGAGGGGAATGGATGAGCAGTTCTTC; CDR3aa: CASSFQLTSGRGMDEQFF
v_gene: TRBV10-3; abundance: many; d_gene: -; j_gene: TRBJ1-1; CDR3nt: TGTGCCATCAGTATGGACAGGAACACTGAAGCTTTCTTT; CDR3aa: CAISMDRNTEAFF
v_gene: TRBV3-1; abundance: many; d_gene: TRBD2; j_gene: TRBJ2-3; CDR3nt: TGTGCCAGCAGCCCGGGGGGGCAGACAGATACGCAGTATTTT; CDR3aa: CASSPGGQTDTQYF
v_gene: TRBV5-1; abundance: few; d_gene: -; j_gene: TRBJ2-5; CDR3nt: TGCGCCAGCAGCTCGAGCCCTACTAGAGGAGAGACCCAGTACTTC; CDR3aa: CASSSSPTRGETQYF
v_gene: TRBV12-3/TRBV12-4; abundance: few; d_gene: TRBD1; j_gene: TRBJ1-2; CDR3nt: TGTGCCAGCAGTACGGACAGGGTAGGCTACTATGGCTACACCTTC; CDR3aa: CASSTDRVGYYGYTF
v_gene: TRBV6-1; abundance: many; d_gene: TRBD1; j_gene: TRBJ1-1; CDR3nt: TGTGCCAGCAGTTGGACAGGGTACACTGAAGCTTTCTTT; CDR3aa: CASSWTGYTEAFF
v_gene: TRBV12-3/TRBV12-4; abundance: many; d_gene: TRBD2; j_gene: TRBJ2-7; CDR3nt: TGTGCCAGCAGCAATGACAGGGGTAACTTAGGAGGTAGCGGGAGGTCCCCCTACGAGCAGTACTTC; CDR3aa: CASSNDRGNLGGSGRSPYEQYF